This TCR beta chain is from a study of cytomegalovirus exposure and HLA in healthy donors (dated by TCRdb to 2017 to 2019). Regarding the research as a whole: In an earlier analysis of 450 to 750 of the donors, about 270 Gb of sequence data and 117 million unique TCR beta sequences from about 179 million T cells were reported. An early release covering 550 to 700 HLA-typed donors comprised about 290 gigabases of sequencing data and some 79 million unique TCR sequences. Of the 300 to 450 genotyped donors, around 81% fell in the genetic ancestry cluster associated with self-reported Caucasian donors. The study was designed to test whether signatures of past pathogen exposure could be identified by cataloging public T cell receptors. The study profiled the T cell repertoires of hundreds of subjects by immunosequencing and related them to cytomegalovirus serostatus. Besides the first cohort of roughly 660 subjects, a separate validation cohort made up of 120 different subjects was used. To predict cytomegalovirus infection status, the study brought together high-throughput TCR immunosequencing, statistical association of individual TCRs with disease status, and machine learning. A later analysis re-analyzed previously published TCR beta repertoires from 550 to 700 donors and added high-resolution HLA genotyping to study TCR occurrence patterns. Rather than using new phenotypic data, the later analysis identified candidate immune exposures from TCR beta sequences and from how often those sequences occurred across donors. An earlier analysis of some 600 of the donors applied high-throughput TCR beta sequencing to assess whether each TCR beta V gene segment acted as functional or pseudogenic. Donor age, sex, ethnicity and CMV serostatus were collected together with the repertoire data. A later genetic analysis used genome-wide SNP genotypes for about 60% of the 666 donors, treating that subset as a discovery cohort. All discovery cohort repertoires had been generated using a single sequencing platform. Both class I and class II loci were covered by HLA typing, at four-digit resolution. Typing coverage differed by locus: A, B, C, DRB1 and DQB1 were typed in about 629-630 donors, DQA1 in 522, DPA1 in around 580, and DPB1 in 450 to 480. Several DR-DQ haplotypes were handled as single units for association and clustering because linkage in the cohort was strong. Across about 380 genotyped donors of the cohort, an average of about 220,000 unique TCR beta nucleotide sequences per donor were sequenced, and roughly a sixth of those sequences were non-productive.

In total, around 600 healthy bone marrow donors made up the cohort. All cohort members were sampled while nominally healthy, although unrecorded immune exposures were likely present. The donor was CMV seropositive and was included in the group of 270 or so seropositive cohort members. A peripheral blood sample was collected from each donor, and TCR beta sequencing was performed on peripheral blood mononuclear cells. Genomic DNA extraction from the blood cell samples was performed with the Qiagen DNeasy Blood Extraction Kit. Results and caveats for the whole study, not just this receptor: In a later analysis, HLA-associated TCR beta chains showed more clonal expansion and lower generation probabilities than non-associated chains that were equally common. Presence/absence analyses assumed roughly uniform sequencing depth across donors, an assumption that may not hold. Assigning TCR associations to individual alleles was difficult when HLA alleles, especially DR and DQ, strongly co-occurred. According to a later analysis, most CMV-associated TCR beta chains appeared to be HLA-restricted, and the HLA associations seemed to be driven largely by CMV exposure. The study gave a list of more than 150 TCR beta chains associated with cytomegalovirus. Three of the identified cytomegalovirus-associated TCR beta chains were confirmed in vitro to be specific for cytomegalovirus antigens. An association between a missense DCLRE1C variant and V-gene and J-gene trimming of TCR beta chains was found in a later genetic analysis and replicated in an independent cohort. HLA typing was unavailable for some donors at each locus, so association tests used only the typed subset. A further reported finding was that TCR beta sequences accurately predicted the HLA-A and HLA-B alleles for most subjects in the first cohort. According to a later analysis, parvovirus B19, influenza, CMV and Epstein-Barr virus appeared linked to several top co-occurrence clusters. The earlier analysis of some 540 of the donors excluded about 16 rarely observed V segments, including chromosome 9 orphons, because counts were too low. An earlier analysis of around 540 of the donors showed that most TCR beta V segments appeared in productive rearrangements either about 87% or about 30% of the time, which broadly matched IMGT annotations. In a later genetic analysis, fewer N-insertions in productive TCRs were reported among donors in an Asian-associated ancestry cluster than the approximately 670-donor mean. The sequencing pipeline was judged likely to have produced a cluster of highly shared sequence variants as a technical artifact. This cohort had only TCR beta chains sequenced, and the lack of alpha or paired-chain data limited which features could be detected. Correlated functional status among segregating V segments might reflect linkage disequilibrium, but an unknown experimental factor could not be ruled out. Most TCR sequences were seen in very few donors, while some public TCRs were found in many individuals. In both the original and validation cohorts, the classifier was reported to diagnose cytomegalovirus status with high specificity and sensitivity. The authors suggested that the approach could potentially be extended to other disease states and immunological phenotypes. In a later analysis, TCR association rates were found to vary across HLA loci, with the most associated TCRs seen for DRB1 alleles and the fewest for HLA-C alleles. Specific HLA alleles were associated with about 17,000 TCR beta sequences at a false discovery rate of 0.05 in a later analysis. The only immune exposure information available for the cohort was CMV serostatus.

As to this clone: What antigen it recognizes has not been identified. No base qualities exist here, and no much larger clone lies one base off it.

Library preparation used the immunoSEQ multiplex PCR assay. A mixture of 60 forward primers for TCR Vbeta segments and 13 reverse primers for TCR Jbeta segments was used in the multiplex PCR. The CDR3 region of rearranged TCR beta genes was amplified from genomic DNA by a multiplex PCR assay. The Illumina HiSeq System was used to sequence the amplified TCR beta libraries as 87-base-pair reads. The original methods were these. Across the 666 repertoires, a later analysis counted tens of millions of unique TCR beta chains, roughly 11 million of which were shared by at least two donors. Raw reads were error-corrected and collapsed into unique sequences with a nearest-neighbor algorithm that merged closely related sequences to remove PCR and sequencing errors. Alignment of CDR3 sequences to IMGT reference sequences was used to assign V, D and J gene segments. For a sequence to be retained, a match of at least six nucleotides to both a V gene segment and a J gene segment was required. Rearrangements were classified as productive when the CDR3 lacked stop codons and remained in frame with V and J, and all other rearrangements were classified as non-productive. Following IMGT convention, CDR3 was defined as the stretch from the second conserved V-encoded cysteine to the conserved J-encoded phenylalanine. The earlier analysis of approximately 500 of the donors excluded sequences that lacked an unambiguous match to a single V gene segment. In an earlier analysis of about 590 of the donors, a V segment was called functional when productive rearrangements were above 56.7%, and segregating when the standard deviation between donors exceeded 5%. A statistical classification framework was built for diagnosing cytomegalovirus status from the catalog of TCR beta chain sequences. V and J gene assignment, in a later analysis, came from comparing TCR nucleotide sequences with IMGT/GENE-DB human TR gene sequences. In a later analysis, CDR3 sequences and most-parsimonious VDJ recombination scenarios were assigned using the TCRdist pipeline. In a later analysis, every TCR beta chain was defined by the combination of its CDR3 amino acid sequence and its V-gene family, and reads without a unique V-gene family were dropped. As a way to deal with suspected cross-contamination and a sequencing artifact, a later analysis dropped hundreds of nucleotide sequences that were highly shared and had low generation probability. In a later analysis, a clonal expansion index was calculated for each public chain from normalized within-repertoire ranks of inferred template counts. In a later analysis, generation probabilities were computed using a VDJ recombination model fitted to out-of-frame rearrangements, and the results were checked against IGoR. In a later analysis, hypergeometric tests were used to score TCR-TCR, TCR-HLA and TCR-CMV co-occurrence, with a repertoire-size bias correction applied to TCR pairs. A later analysis estimated false discovery rates by permuting HLA or CMV assignments 20 times. In a later analysis, co-occurring TCRs were grouped using DBSCAN, with TCRdist sequence similarity added in when clustering inside HLA-allele-positive subsets. Repertoires with fewer than 30,000 or more than 120,000 public chains, plus five repertoires with anomalous nucleotide sharing, were excluded from co-occurrence clustering. TCRdb provides this immuneACCESS table in a form limited to in-frame rearrangements. Some clones are lacking; in checked studies, under half of them reflect an unresolved V gene, and why the rest are absent is not known. From that table come the V and J calls and clone size; the DNA was used to work out D and trimming. This sample lists about 150,000 clones; roughly 80% were detected once. The ten largest clones add up to about 13% of the sample.

The TCR was taken from a man aged 25 to 45 in good health and CMV-seropositive. Sequenced sample: PBMCs.

At the DNA level, the sequence is TGTGCCAGCAGTCAAGGGGCTAGCGCATCCAAAAACATTCAGTACTTC. Its product reads: CASSQGASASKNIQYF. Rearrangement joined TRBV6-1 to TRBJ2-4; a weak D assignment points to TRBD2 (6 bases agree). The CDR3 starts with the cysteine, ends with the phenylalanine, and has 16 residues. The DNA shown is the 48-base CDR3, in frame from base 1. V loses 5 bases of germline sequence and J loses 2 bases, and the interval between the two ends is 16 bases. The germline V gene provides CDR1 MNHNS and CDR2 SASEGT.